This entry lists 23 T cell receptor beta chains sequenced from one sample in a study of blood T cell repertoires in COVID-19. Assay used: immunoSEQ multiplex PCR; TCRdb lists only in-frame clones, some missing. There are 430,000 or so clones in the sample; about 90% occur only once, and roughly 0.76% lies in the top ten. Sequenced sample: peripheral blood. The receptors derive from a man aged 18 to 30 with COVID-19, enrolled during active disease.

V gene TRBV7-9 combines with J gene TRBJ1-4; TRBD1 matches at 8 bases. The CDR3 extends over 15 amino acids. The J segment lost 6 bases and the V segment lost 5 bases, leaving 8 bases of the junction unmatched. Looked up from germline, CDR1 is SEHNR and CDR2 is FQNEAQ (reference sequence). The CDR3 spells CASSEVTGGDEKLFF. In DNA, the CDR3 is TGTGCCAGCAGCGAGGTAACAGGGGGTGATGAAAAACTGTTTTTT.

This clone was observed a handful of times. The chain uses TRBV5-4 and TRBJ1-1, with D maybe TRBD1 (6 bases). CDR3 size: 15 residues. CDR1 is SGHNT, CDR2 YYREEE, per germline (reference sequence). The germline V and J ends were trimmed by 5 bases and 1 base, with 15 bases remaining between them. CDR3 nucleotide sequence: TGTGCCAGCAGACTGGGCCAGGGGCCGAACACTGAAGCTTTCTTT. It specifies CASRLGQGPNTEAFF.

This chain links TRBV28 with TRBJ2-6, with D maybe TRBD2 (5 bases). Germline-derived CDR1 and CDR2 are MDHEN and SYDVKM. This CDR3 comprises 19 residues. The V and J ends lost 6 bases and 1 base respectively, with 22 bases between them. CDR3 sequence reads: CASRQRHLAPGSGANVLTF. The CDR3 DNA reads TGTGCCAGCAGGCAACGCCATCTAGCACCCGGGTCTGGGGCCAACGTCCTGACTTTC.

V is TRBV5-1 and J is TRBJ2-2, with D maybe TRBD1 (5 bases). CDR3 length: 15 residues. Germline CDR1 and CDR2: SGHRS and YFSETQ. V was clipped by 1 base and J by 1 base, with 8 bases between them. CDR3 sequence: CASSLRQGNTGELFF. The CDR3 bases are TGCGCCAGCAGCTTGAGGCAGGGGAACACCGGGGAGCTGTTTTTT.

The gene calls are TRBV18 and TRBJ1-2; D perhaps matches TRBD1 (6 bases). CDR3 length: 12 amino acids. The germline gives CDR1 KGHSH, CDR2 LQKENI. The V end lost 6 bases, the J end lost 8 bases, and 13 bases lay between the germline ends. CDR3 region: CASSNREGGYTF. Written as DNA, the CDR3 is TGTGCCAGCTCGAACAGGGAGGGAGGCTACACCTTC.

The CDR3 DNA follows: TGTGCCAGCAGCGCCCAATCTACGTGGCGGGGAGATGGGGCCTACGAGCAGTACTTC. Residues: CASSAQSTWRGDGAYEQYF. This chain joins TRBV11-3 and TRBJ2-7, with a possible D match to TRBD2 (6 bases). Germline V gene lookup returns CDR1 SGHNT and CDR2 YENEEA. The ends were cut back, 5 bases at V and 2 bases at J, with 28 bases in the middle. The CDR3 runs to 19 residues.

The chain recombines TRBV19 with TRBJ1-1; D gene uncertain. CDR3 length equals 14 residues. V was shortened by 3 bases and J by 4 bases, with 12 bases between the two germline ends. CDR1 LNHDA and CDR2 SQIVND come from the germline V gene (reference sequence). This chain's CDR3 is CASSMRLEITEAFF. CDR3 DNA: TGTGCCAGTAGTATGCGGCTAGAAATCACTGAAGCTTTCTTT. The complete variable domain, with remaining parts taken from reference TRBV19 and TRBJ1-1, reads DGGITQSPKYLFRKEGQNVTLSCEQNLNHDAMYWYRQDPGQGLRLIYYSQIVNDFQKGDIAEGYSVSREKKESFPLTVTSAQKNPTAFYLCASSMRLEITEAFFGQGTRLTVV.

The chain links TRBV9 to TRBJ2-5; 14 positions match TRBD2. This CDR3 is 15 amino acids long. Germline loops: CDR1 SGDLS, CDR2 YYNGEE. The J segment lost 5 bases and the V segment lost 2 bases, leaving 2 bases of the junction unmatched. As DNA, the CDR3 is TGTGCCAGCAGCGTGGGACTAGCGGGAGATGAGACCCAGTACTTC. Its translation: CASSVGLAGDETQYF.

The chain links TRBV9 to TRBJ1-5, with D possibly being TRBD1 (5 bases). V gave up 4 bases and J gave up 3 bases, with 14 bases separating them. CDR1 SGDLS and CDR2 YYNGEE come from the germline V gene. The CDR3 length is 15 residues. CDR3 sequence reads: CASSPEEGVNQPQHF. As DNA, the CDR3 is TGTGCCAGCAGCCCGGAAGAAGGGGTCAATCAGCCCCAGCATTTT.

This clone was seen only once. V and J are TRBV5-6 and TRBJ1-2; TRBD1 matches 8 bases. Losses at the gene ends were 1 base for V and 6 bases for J; bases not matched to a gene: 8. Germline loops: CDR1 SGHDT, CDR2 YYEEEE. The CDR3 extends over 15 amino acids. The CDR3 reads CASSLRGQGLHGYTF. Written as DNA, the CDR3 is TGTGCCAGCAGCTTGAGAGGACAGGGTTTACATGGCTACACCTTC.

The chain combines TRBV5-6 with TRBJ1-2; 8 bases are shared with TRBD1. Trimming removed 0 bases from V and 3 bases from J; junction bases left unmatched: 16. This CDR3 contains 19 residues. Germline V CDR1 and CDR2: SGHDT, YYEEEE. The CDR3 DNA reads as TGTGCCAGCAGCTTGGCCGGAGGGGCAACAGGGGGTATGGACTATGGCTACACCTTC. It is translated as CASSLAGGATGGMDYGYTF.

The chain has TRBV6-5 and TRBJ2-5; the D gene is possibly TRBD2 (5 bases). The V gene lost 7 bases and the J gene lost 7 bases, with 10 bases spanning the gap. CDR1 and CDR2 (germline): MNHEY, SVGAGI. The CDR3 is 11 residues long. DNA of the CDR3: TGTGCCAGCAATGGAGAGGGGACCCAGTACTTC. Translating gives CASNGEGTQYF.

This chain uses TRBV5-8 with TRBJ1-4; D is undetermined. The CDR3 contains 12 residues. V was clipped by 7 bases and J by 8 bases, with 12 bases between them. The germline V gene has CDR1 SGHTS and CDR2 YDEGEE. The CDR3 bases are TGTGCCAGCTCACGGAGGAACGAAAAACTGTTTTTT. Its translation is CASSRRNEKLFF.

V is TRBV2 and J is TRBJ2-2; no clear D. CDR3 length: 14 amino acids. Germline-derived CDR1 and CDR2 are SNHLY and FYNNEI. Trimming took 2 bases from V and 1 from J, leaving 5 bases between them. CDR3 amino acids: CASSESRNTGELFF. The CDR3 coding sequence is TGTGCCAGCAGTGAAAGTAGGAACACCGGGGAGCTGTTTTTT.

In nucleotides, the CDR3 is TGTGCCAGCAGCTTGGGATGGTCCAGGAATGAGCAGTTCTTC. Translated: CASSLGWSRNEQFF. The V call is TRBV5-6, the J call TRBJ2-1, with D unresolved. The germline V and J ends were trimmed by 0 bases and 7 bases, with 11 bases remaining between them. This CDR3 has 14 amino acids. Germline CDR1 reads SGHDT; CDR2 reads YYEEEE.

The chain is built from TRBV7-3 and TRBJ2-3; no firm D call. The V gene's germline CDR1 is SGHTA and CDR2 FQGTGA. This CDR3 spans 13 amino acids. The V and J ends lost 3 bases and 2 bases respectively, with 6 bases between them. CDR3 in amino acids: CASSLSVTDTQYF. The CDR3 DNA sequence: TGTGCCAGCAGCTTGAGTGTCACAGATACGCAGTATTTT. Together with reference TRBV7-3 and TRBJ2-3, the CDR3 gives the full variable domain: GAGVSQTPSNKVTEKGKYVELRCDPISGHTALYWYRQSLGQGPEFLIYFQGTGAADDSGLPNDRFFAVRPEGSVSTLKIQRTERGDSAVYLCASSLSVTDTQYFGPGTRLTVL.

The rearrangement uses TRBV9 and TRBJ2-5, with 9 positions matching TRBD2. Per germline, CDR1 SGDLS and CDR2 YYNGEE. The CDR3 is made up of 15 amino acids. V gave up 2 bases and J gave up 7 bases; unmatched junction bases: 9. DNA of the CDR3: TGTGCCAGCAGCGTCACCGGCGGGGGGGCCGGGACCCAGTACTTC. Amino acid sequence: CASSVTGGGAGTQYF.

The chain joins TRBV6-6 to TRBJ2-7; TRBD1 aligns across 12 bases. V was pared by 4 bases and J by 3 bases, with 1 base of the junction left unmatched. This CDR3 is 14 amino acids long. Germline V gene data show CDR1 as MNHNY and CDR2 as SVGAGI (reference sequence). The CDR3 coding sequence is TGTGCCAGCAGTTGGGACAGGGGGCGCTACGAGCAGTACTTC. This gives the protein CASSWDRGRYEQYF.

The CDR3 loop is CAWRPSAGHGYTF. CDR3 nucleotides: TGTGCCTGGAGGCCGTCGGCAGGGCATGGCTACACCTTC. J is TRBJ1-2 and V is TRBV30; perhaps TRBD1 as D (5 bases). V lost 3 bases, J lost 6 bases, and 14 bases lay in between. The germline CDR1 and CDR2 sequences are GTSNPN and SVGIG (reference sequence). This CDR3 has 13 residues.

V is TRBV28 and J is TRBJ1-5; 9 bases match TRBD1. Germline V CDR1 and CDR2: MDHEN, SYDVKM. This CDR3 region has 16 residues. J was trimmed by 7 bases and V by 6 bases; bases with no gene match: 13. The CDR3 nucleotides are TGTGCCAGCAGAACTTCTACACAGGGGGCGCGGCAGCCCCAGCATTTT. Its protein is CASRTSTQGARQPQHF.

This clone has just a few counts. The chain joins TRBV27 to TRBJ2-2; D might be TRBD2 (6 bases). Per the germline V gene, CDR1 is MNHEY and CDR2 is SMNVEV (reference sequence). The CDR3 sequence is 14 residues long. Trimming pared 2 bases from V and 5 bases from J, leaving 9 bases between. The CDR3 region has the DNA TGTGCCAGCAGTTTACTCCGGGAGACCGGGGAGCTGTTTTTT. Amino acids: CASSLLRETGELFF.

This chain uses TRBV2 with TRBJ2-2; D not resolved. With 6 bases removed from V and 7 bases from J, the gap between germline ends came to 6 bases. This CDR3 has 11 residues. The germline CDR1 and CDR2 sequences are SNHLY and FYNNEI. CDR3 amino acids: CASRRVGELFF. For the CDR3, the DNA is TGTGCCAGCAGGAGAGTCGGGGAGCTGTTTTTT.

The chain has TRBV19 and TRBJ1-2, with 9 bases identical to TRBD1. The length of the CDR3 is 16 residues. CDR1 and CDR2 (germline): LNHDA, SQIVND (reference sequence). Losses at the gene ends were 3 bases for V and 2 bases for J; bases not matched to a gene: 7. The CDR3 sequence: CASSIQRTGVNYGYTF. CDR3 sequence (DNA): TGTGCCAGTAGTATCCAACGGACAGGGGTGAACTATGGCTACACCTTC.